This T cell receptor beta chain was observed in a study of beta chain features in type 1 diabetes. Looking at the study overall: The examined sorted cells totaled fewer than 140 million across samples. Regarding the study as a whole: Here, the possible influence of HLA type (on TCRB rearrangement) remained unresolved. For Type 1 diabetes patients, all four CD4+ subsets carried TCRB CDR3s that were moderately but significantly shorter. In the patient group, naive, central memory and Treg TCRB repertoires seemed more alike than in the healthy donor group.

Germline CDR1 and CDR2: LNHDA and SQIVND (reference sequence). Trimming took 3 bases from V and 0 from J; bases not matched to a gene: 4. This CDR3 has 16 amino acids. The sequenced template was cDNA made from the entire isolated RNA. The protocol was immunoSEQ multiplex PCR, while the TCRdb copy is restricted to in-frame clones and leaves out a portion. The table includes more than 95,000 clones, 15% to 20% detected once. Points on this clone: The antigen is undetermined.

The chain links TRBV19 to TRBJ2-1; 8 bases agree with TRBD2. The TCR comes from a man aged 18 to 30 with type 1 diabetes. Sequencing was performed on central memory CD4+ T cells from blood. This chain's CDR3 is CASSIRAGVSYNEQFF. Written as DNA, the CDR3 is TGTGCCAGTAGTATCCGAGCGGGAGTCTCCTACAATGAGCAGTTCTTC.